These T cell receptor beta chains were read from a single sample in a study of T-cell memory formation after mild COVID-19. TCRdb processed the 5' RACE reads anew with MiXCR; each CDR3 protein has one entry. In the table there are under 300,000 distinct CDR3 sequences, approximately 7.6% of which are singletons. The sequenced sample was PBMCs or a T cell subset sorted from them (not recorded which). The receptors shown here come from a man younger than 30 who had mild COVID-19 (a few samples of this study predate the infection). Cell type and time point are not known. CDR3s include the opening cysteine and the closing phenylalanine or tryptophan. D genes are given only for firm matches. Only part of the rows carry a size: once, few, many, or a class if the clone is expanded.

TRBV15	TRBD2	NA	TRBJ2-3	CATSLRTSGGRDTQYF	TGTGCCACCAGCCTACGGACTAGCGGGGGTAGAGATACGCAGTATTTT
TRBV5-1	TRBD1	NA	TRBJ1-1	CASSLVGQGLEAFF	TGCGCCAGCAGCTTGGTGGGACAGGGGCTTGAAGCTTTCTTT
TRBV27	NA	few	TRBJ2-7	CASSFDSTYEQYF	TGTGCCAGCAGTTTCGACAGTACCTACGAGCAGTACTTC
TRBV20-1	NA	few	TRBJ2-7	CSARVGGSYEQYF	TGCAGTGCTAGAGTTGGGGGTTCATACGAGCAGTACTTC
TRBV5-1	TRBD2	NA	TRBJ2-5	CASSWSGGASETQYF	TGCGCCAGCAGCTGGAGCGGGGGGGCCTCGGAGACCCAGTACTTC
TRBV15	TRBD1	few	TRBJ1-1	CATSRGRTGLNTEAFF	TGTGCCACCAGCAGGGGAAGGACAGGGTTGAACACTGAAGCTTTCTTT
TRBV28	NA	NA	TRBJ2-3	CAGGVTDTQYF	TGTGCGGGCGGGGTCACAGATACGCAGTATTTT
TRBV7-2	TRBD2	few	TRBJ2-7	CASSLAAGVEQYF	TGTGCCAGCAGCTTAGCTGCGGGAGTTGAGCAGTACTTC
TRBV4-2	NA	few	TRBJ2-7	CASSQDFGGDYEQYF	TGTGCCAGCAGCCAAGATTTTGGCGGAGACTACGAGCAGTACTTC
TRBV12-3/TRBV12-4	NA	NA	TRBJ1-2	CASSQSATPQGGYTF	TGTGCCAGCAGTCAATCGGCCACCCCTCAGGGAGGCTACACCTTC
TRBV5-1	TRBD1	few	TRBJ2-2	CASSSDRGHTGELFF	TGCGCCAGCAGCTCGGACAGGGGACACACCGGGGAGCTGTTTTTT
TRBV30	NA	few	TRBJ1-1	CAWSEWGRVNTEAFF	TGTGCCTGGAGTGAGTGGGGCAGAGTGAACACTGAAGCTTTCTTT
TRBV10-3	TRBD1	few	TRBJ1-6	CAIRQTGWNSPLHF	TGTGCCATCAGGCAGACAGGGTGGAATTCACCCCTCCACTTT
TRBV6-5	NA	NA	TRBJ1-5	CASSFQGNQPQHF	TGTGCCAGCAGTTTTCAGGGTAATCAGCCCCAGCATTTT
TRBV20-1	NA	few	TRBJ2-2	CSAPRTSRAFISGELFF	TGCAGTGCTCCACGTACAAGTCGGGCGTTCATCTCCGGGGAGCTGTTTTTT
TRBV20-1	NA	few	TRBJ2-2	CSARATSTDTGELFF	TGCAGTGCTAGGGCAACTAGTACGGACACCGGGGAGCTGTTTTTT
TRBV9	TRBD1	many	TRBJ2-1	CASSVTYTGGKFF	TGTGCCAGCAGCGTGACGTATACAGGGGGGAAGTTCTTC
TRBV27	NA	NA	TRBJ2-7	CASRKPGPSYEQYF	TGTGCCAGCAGAAAACCGGGACCGAGCTACGAGCAGTACTTC
TRBV4-3	NA	few	TRBJ1-1	CASSQDLWAVQGVNTEAFF	TGCGCCAGCAGCCAAGATCTCTGGGCCGTACAGGGAGTGAACACTGAAGCTTTCTTT
TRBV5-1	NA	many	TRBJ2-2	CASSLDGPNTGELFF	TGCGCCAGCAGCTTGGACGGACCTAACACCGGGGAGCTGTTTTTT
TRBV4-3	NA	NA	TRBJ2-1	CASSQSSLVGGRINEQFF	TGCGCCAGCAGCCAATCCTCTCTGGTCGGGGGGCGGATAAATGAGCAGTTCTTC
TRBV7-3	NA	many	TRBJ2-2	CASSFQGTGELFF	TGTGCCAGCAGCTTCCAGGGAACCGGGGAGCTGTTTTTT
TRBV11-3	TRBD1	few	TRBJ2-1	CASSTTRDRGRDEQFF	TGTGCCAGCAGCACGACCCGGGACAGGGGAAGGGATGAGCAGTTCTTC
TRBV7-6	NA	few	TRBJ2-3	CASSFDRTDTQYF	TGTGCCAGCAGCTTCGACAGGACAGATACGCAGTATTTT
TRBV18	NA	NA	TRBJ1-4	CASCWGARCGEKLFF	TGTGCCAGCTGTTGGGGGGCTCGATGCGGTGAAAAACTGTTTTTT
TRBV4-3	TRBD1	few	TRBJ1-1	CASGMTGGSTEAFF	TGCGCCAGCGGGATGACAGGGGGAAGCACTGAAGCTTTCTTT
TRBV20-1	NA	NA	TRBJ1-1	CSARGRTGRSAEAFF	TGCAGTGCTAGGGGCCGGACGGGTAGATCCGCTGAAGCTTTCTTT
TRBV7-9	NA	NA	TRBJ2-2	CASSFQGGGELFF	TGTGCCAGCAGTTTTCAGGGCGGCGGGGAGCTGTTTTTT
TRBV5-1	NA	few	TRBJ2-1	CASSLGNVDSVSNEQFF	TGCGCCAGCAGCTTGGGAAATGTGGACTCGGTGTCGAATGAGCAGTTCTTC
TRBV25-1	NA	few	TRBJ1-2	CAGPGGYGYTF	TGTGCCGGTCCGGGGGGCTATGGCTACACCTTC
TRBV7-3	NA	few	TRBJ2-6	CATRRNSGANVLTF	TGTGCCACCAGGCGGAACTCTGGGGCCAACGTCCTGACTTTC
TRBV10-3	NA	few	TRBJ2-5	CAISAEGIRETQYF	TGTGCCATCAGTGCAGAGGGTATACGAGAGACCCAGTACTTC
TRBV6-1	TRBD1	NA	TRBJ2-4	CASSGDRTGGLNIQYF	TGTGCCAGCAGTGGGGACAGGACGGGTGGCTTAAACATTCAGTACTTC
TRBV25-1	NA	few	TRBJ1-5	CASSETGGQPQHF	TGTGCCAGCAGTGAAACAGGAGGTCAGCCCCAGCATTTT
TRBV9	NA	few	TRBJ2-4	CASSGSWGGGNIQYF	TGTGCCAGCAGCGGATCGTGGGGTGGGGGAAACATTCAGTACTTC
TRBV5-1	NA	many	TRBJ2-3	CASSFTGSTDTQYF	TGCGCCAGCAGCTTCACAGGTAGCACAGATACGCAGTATTTT
TRBV5-1	NA	NA	TRBJ1-1	CASSLEKGSTEAFF	TGCGCCAGCAGCTTGGAAAAGGGAAGCACTGAAGCTTTCTTT
TRBV4-1	NA	NA	TRBJ2-7	CASSQVQGGQYF	TGCGCCAGCAGCCAAGTCCAGGGGGGGCAGTACTTC
TRBV7-2	TRBD1	NA	TRBJ1-6	CASSFDRGGNSPLHF	TGTGCCAGCAGCTTCGACAGGGGTGGGAATTCACCCCTCCACTTT
TRBV27	TRBD2	many	TRBJ2-7	CASSLSVRGRYEQYF	TGTGCCAGCAGTTTATCGGTGCGCGGGAGGTACGAGCAGTACTTC
TRBV24-1	TRBD2	NA	TRBJ2-1	CATSDPSGTYNEQFF	TGTGCCACCAGTGACCCTAGCGGAACCTACAATGAGCAGTTCTTC
TRBV5-1	NA	many	TRBJ2-5	CASCSTPLRGSAETQYF	TGCGCCAGCTGCTCTACTCCCCTCAGGGGTTCCGCAGAGACCCAGTACTTC
TRBV7-2	TRBD1	NA	TRBJ1-6	CASSRDRAPSPLHF	TGTGCCAGCAGCCGGGACAGGGCTCCTTCACCCCTCCACTTT
TRBV7-3	NA	NA	TRBJ1-1	CASSLTRYTEAFF	TGTGCCAGCAGCTTAACTCGGTACACTGAAGCTTTCTTT